This entry describes one TCR beta chain. What it binds is not known. Data came from immunoSEQ multiplex PCR; TCRdb stores just in-frame clones and leaves some out. The sample comprises some 12,000 clones, approximately 80% of which are singletons, and around 3.3% rests with the top ten. The time point here: 2015-2016 season, pre-vaccination. Excluded were substance abuse, HIV/AIDS, active cancer, immunomodulatory drugs and active illness. Each time point used about 35 to 100 mL of blood. With 2 bases clipped from V and 5 bases from J, the junction kept 4 bases outside the gene matches. From germline, CDR1 is SGHRS and CDR2 YFSETQ. This CDR3 has 15 residues. The source of the sample is a study of follicular helper T cells after annual influenza vaccination. Overall study findings and caveats: Just roughly 10-21% of cells analyzed had recovered productive TCRB sequences. Day 7 ICOS+CD38+ clones later appeared mostly in ICOS-CD38- cTfh.

The sample was CXCR5+ CD38- circulating T follicular helper cells from blood, taken on the day of influenza vaccination. Stated subset: circulating Tfh, non-naive CD4+CXCR5+PD-1+ (ICOS+CD38+ or ICOS-CD38-). The chain is built from TRBV5-1 and TRBJ1-6, with 7 bases that match TRBD1. This receptor was obtained from an adult who received the influenza vaccine. CDR3 sequence (DNA): TGCGCCAGCAGCTTCGACAGGGCTGATAATTCACCCCTCCACTTT. This encodes CASSFDRADNSPLHF.